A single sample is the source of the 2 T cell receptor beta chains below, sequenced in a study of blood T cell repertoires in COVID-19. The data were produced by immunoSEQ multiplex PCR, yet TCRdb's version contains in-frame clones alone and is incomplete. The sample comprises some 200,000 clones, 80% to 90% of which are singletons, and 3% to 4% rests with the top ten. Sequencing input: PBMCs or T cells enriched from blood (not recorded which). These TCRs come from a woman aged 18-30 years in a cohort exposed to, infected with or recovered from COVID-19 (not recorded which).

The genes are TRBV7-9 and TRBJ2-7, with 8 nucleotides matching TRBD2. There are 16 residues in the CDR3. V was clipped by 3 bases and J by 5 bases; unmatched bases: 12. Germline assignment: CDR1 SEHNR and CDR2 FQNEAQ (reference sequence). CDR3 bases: TGTGCCAGCAGCTTGTACTCAGCGGGGGAGTTCGACGAGCAGTACTTC. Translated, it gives CASSLYSAGEFDEQYF. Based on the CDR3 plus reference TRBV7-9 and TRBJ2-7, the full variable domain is DTGVSQNPRHKITKRGQNVTFRCDPISEHNRLYWYRQTLGQGPEFLTYFQNEAQLEKSRLLSDRFSAERPKGSFSTLEIQRTEQGDSAMYLCASSLYSAGEFDEQYFGPGTRLTVT.

As DNA, the CDR3 is TGTGCCAGCAGCTCCGGGACAGAGACTGAAAAACTGTTTTTT. As protein: CASSSGTETEKLFF. The chain is built from TRBV5-6 and TRBJ1-4; TRBD1 agrees at 7 bases. V lost 3 bases to trimming and J lost 7 bases; unmatched junction nucleotides: 6. The CDR3 has 14 residues. From germline, CDR1 is SGHDT and CDR2 YYEEEE. Filled out from reference TRBV5-6 and TRBJ1-4, the complete variable domain reads DAGVTQSPTHLIKTRGQQVTLRCSPKSGHDTVSWYQQALGQGPQFIFQYYEEEERQRGNFPDRFSGHQFPNYSSELNVNALLLGDSALYLCASSSGTETEKLFFGSGTQLSVL.